This T cell receptor (beta chain) came from a study of T cells after yellow fever vaccination. Study conclusions and caveats: Weaker in magnitude, the secondary response showed a faster peak on day 5 versus 15. Abundant clonotypes from the bulk population could contaminate FACS-sorted repertoires.

TCRdb analysed the 5' RACE reads with MiXCR anew, one entry per CDR3 protein. Of about 210,000 distinct CDR3 sequences in the sample, 6% to 8% were seen once. The CDR3 has 14 residues. The germline V gene encodes CDR1 MNHEY and CDR2 SMNVEV (reference sequence). On this clonotype: Its antigen is unidentified. Sequence at one end of the junction differs from germline and may be a read error.

The TCR originated in a man aged 25 to 45 who received the YFV17D yellow fever vaccine. The starting material was CD4+ T cells sorted from PBMCs, obtained on the day of the yellow fever booster vaccination. V usage is TRBV27 and J usage is TRBJ2-1, with D possibly TRBD1 on 5 matching bases. In nucleotides, the CDR3 is TGTGCCAGTAGTTTAGGCAGGGAAGAGAATGAGCAGTTCTTC. Translation: CASSLGREENEQFF.